These 11 T cell receptor beta chains share one sample of origin, sequenced in a study of STAT5B mutations in CD4+ large granular lymphocyte leukemia. The repertoire was sequenced with immunoSEQ multiplex PCR; TCRdb's copy has only in-frame clones and lacks some. The table lists about 40,000 clones, roughly 84% of them singletons. The sample taken for sequencing was CD4+ T cells from blood buffy coats. The receptors stem from a human donor in good health.

The rearrangement links TRBV10-3 to TRBJ1-1; the D is unclear. The CDR3 is made up of 14 amino acids. Per germline, CDR1 ENHRY and CDR2 SYGVKD. Trimming removed 0 bases from V and 7 bases from J, with 12 bases in between. The CDR3 sequence is CAISESMGVNEAFF. The CDR3 DNA reads as TGTGCCATCAGTGAGTCGATGGGAGTTAATGAAGCTTTCTTT.

The V gene is TRBV6-5, the J gene TRBJ1-2; a weak D match, TRBD1 (6 bases). This CDR3 is 13 amino acids long. Germline values: CDR1 MNHEY, CDR2 SVGAGI. V was clipped by 8 bases and J by 1 base, with 11 bases between them. CDR3 amino acids: CASGRGGNYGYTF. Written as DNA, the CDR3 is TGTGCCAGCGGACGAGGGGGTAACTATGGCTACACCTTC.

This rearrangement joins TRBV7-2 to TRBJ2-5; 7 bases agree with TRBD1. The length of the CDR3 is 14 residues. Germline V gene data show CDR1 as SGHTA and CDR2 as FQGNSA. Trimming cost V 5 bases and J 4 bases; bases outside gene matches: 7. The CDR3 region is CASSNRGSGETQYF. CDR3 in DNA: TGTGCCAGCAGCAACAGGGGATCAGGAGAGACCCAGTACTTC.

V usage is TRBV7-8 and J usage is TRBJ1-5; no clear D. CDR1 SGHVS and CDR2 FQNEAQ come from the germline V gene. This CDR3 is built from 16 residues. The V end lost 2 bases, the J end lost 3 bases, and 14 bases lay between the germline ends. The CDR3 DNA is TGTGCCAGCAGCTTAAAGGTGTCTCAGTTCAATCAGCCCCAGCATTTT. This codes for CASSLKVSQFNQPQHF.

This clone was detected a few times. V and J are TRBV5-4 and TRBJ2-7; a weak D match, TRBD1 (6 bases). This CDR3 is built from 15 residues. The germline CDR1 and CDR2 sequences are SGHNT and YYREEE (reference sequence). With 4 bases removed from V and 6 bases from J, the gap between germline ends came to 20 bases. In nucleotides, the CDR3 is TGTGCCAGCAGCACCCGGACAGACGTGGGGCTCGAGCAGTACTTC. Translating it yields CASSTRTDVGLEQYF.

The chain employs TRBV6-6 and TRBJ1-4, with D tentatively TRBD1 (5 bases). V was clipped by 8 bases and J by 0 bases, with 10 bases between them. The CDR3 length is 14 residues. Germline V CDR1 and CDR2: MNHNY, SVGAGI (reference sequence). CDR3 sequence (DNA): TGTGCCAGCGGAGGGGTTGCAACTAATGAAAAACTGTTTTTT. It yields the protein CASGGVATNEKLFF.

This chain connects TRBV10-3 to TRBJ2-4; D may be TRBD2 (7 bases). Germline lookup yields CDR1 ENHRY and CDR2 SYGVKD. This CDR3 has 14 residues. The V end was cut by 3 bases, the J end by 6 bases, with 12 bases between. CDR3 amino acids: CAISEGGGTNIQYF. The DNA for the CDR3 is TGTGCCATCAGTGAAGGGGGGGGGACAAACATTCAGTACTTC.

CDR3 sequence: CASSLVAGGSVDTQYF. The CDR3 DNA reads TGTGCCAGCAGCTTAGTAGCGGGAGGATCTGTAGATACGCAGTATTTT. The rearrangement uses TRBV7-2 and TRBJ2-3, with 10 bases that match TRBD2. The CDR3 totals 16 residues. After removal of 1 base from V and 5 bases from J, the junction contained 6 bases not matched to a gene. The germline CDR1 and CDR2 sequences are SGHTA and FQGNSA.

V usage is TRBV11-2 and J usage is TRBJ2-5; 7 bases align to TRBD2. The DNA end is more similar to TRBJ2-7, so the J call may be wrong. CDR1 is SGHAT, CDR2 FQNNGV, per germline. The CDR3 extends over 14 amino acids. DNA of the CDR3: TGTGCCAGCAGCTTCGCGGGAGAGGGCTACGAGCAGTACTTC. Amino acids: CASSFAGEGYEQYF.

The V gene is TRBV6-5, the J gene TRBJ2-7, with TRBD1 identical over 9 bases. V was pared by 4 bases and J by 5 bases, with 6 bases of the junction left unmatched. This CDR3 has 14 amino acids. Germline CDR1 MNHEY, CDR2 SVGAGI. The CDR3 sequence: CASSSRTGVDEQYF. The CDR3 DNA reads TGTGCCAGCAGTTCCCGGACAGGGGTAGACGAGCAGTACTTC.

V is TRBV19 and J is TRBJ1-2; no clear D gene. From germline, CDR1 is LNHDA and CDR2 SQIVND (reference sequence). The germline V and J ends were trimmed by 7 bases and 2 bases, with 11 bases remaining between them. The CDR3 is 13 amino acids. CDR3 sequence reads: CASTETLNYGYTF. The CDR3, as DNA: TGTGCCAGTACCGAGACACTAAACTATGGCTACACCTTC.